Each of the 27 T cell receptor beta chains below was sequenced from the same sample in a study of T cells in Graves' hyperthyroidism and ophthalmopathy. Amplification yielded TCR beta CDR3 regions, with RNA transcripts as the source. The TCR CDR3 was amplified in a first-round RT-PCR using the HTBI primer set. One entry per CDR3 protein, called by TCRdb with MiXCR from the multiplex PCR reads. The sample yields about 350,000 distinct CDR3 sequences, roughly 20% seen once. The sequenced sample was blood. These receptors all stem from a woman aged 40 to 50 with Graves' ophthalmopathy.

This clonotype was recorded many times. This chain connects TRBV15 to TRBJ1-1; a possible D gene is TRBD1 (5 bases). CDR1 is LNHNV and CDR2 is YYDKDF in the germline V gene (reference sequence). V was cut by 3 bases and J by 0 bases, with 5 bases left in between. The CDR3 is 13 amino acids. As DNA, the CDR3 is TGTGCCACCAGCAGGACAGTGAACACTGAAGCTTTCTTT. It is translated as CATSRTVNTEAFF.

This clonotype was observed many times. The V and J genes are TRBV7-9 and TRBJ2-7; D is perhaps TRBD2 (5 bases). CDR1 is SEHNR, CDR2 FQNEAQ, per germline (reference sequence). V was cut by 5 bases and J by 4 bases, with 15 bases left in between. This CDR3 is 14 amino acids long. The CDR3 bases are TGTGCCAGCAGCGATTTCTCGAGCGGATACGAGCAGTACTTC. Amino acids: CASSDFSSGYEQYF.

Ten or more counts support this clonotype. The chain uses TRBV9 and TRBJ2-7; 8 bases are a match to TRBD2. The CDR3 spans 15 residues. Germline V gene lookup returns CDR1 SGDLS and CDR2 YYNGEE. The ends lost 4 bases at V and 6 bases at J; junction bases unmatched: 12. CDR3 in amino acids: CASSPREGRRGEQYF. The CDR3 nucleotides read TGTGCCAGCAGCCCCCGGGAGGGGCGGAGGGGCGAGCAGTACTTC. Supplemented by reference TRBV9 and TRBJ2-7, the full variable domain reads DSGVTQTPKHLITATGQRVTLRCSPRSGDLSVYWYQQSLDQGLQFLIQYYNGEERAKGNILERFSAQQFPDLHSELNLSSLELGDSALYFCASSPREGRRGEQYFGPGTRLTVT.

In this sample, this clonotype turned up many times. The rearrangement uses TRBV11-2 and TRBJ1-3; D gene unclear. Germline CDR1 SGHAT, CDR2 FQNNGV. The CDR3 length is 14 residues. V gave up 1 base and J gave up 7 bases, with 11 bases separating them. The CDR3 sequence is CASSLGRISNTIYF. The CDR3 coding sequence is TGTGCCAGCAGCTTAGGTCGAATATCGAACACCATATATTTT. The variable domain in full, with the rest retrieved from reference TRBV11-2 and TRBJ1-3, is EAGVAQSPRYKIIEKRQSVAFWCNPISGHATLYWYQQILGQGPKLLIQFQNNGVVDDSQLPKDRFSAERLKGVDSTLKIQPAKLEDSAVYLCASSLGRISNTIYFGEGSWLTVV.

This chain connects TRBV12-3 or TRBV12-4 to TRBJ1-1; TRBD1 is a possible D gene (5 bases). V was trimmed by 6 bases and J by 0 bases, leaving 11 bases between them. This CDR3 is 14 amino acids long. As DNA, the CDR3 is TGTGCCAGCAGATCGACAGCAATGAACACTGAAGCTTTCTTT. It translates to CASRSTAMNTEAFF.

This clonotype was picked up many times. The gene calls are TRBV6-1 and TRBJ2-2; the D gene is possibly TRBD1 (6 bases). Germline values: CDR1 MNHNS, CDR2 SASEGT. This CDR3 comprises 15 residues. V lost 3 bases and J lost 3, with 11 bases in between. CDR3 amino acids: CASSDRDKDTGELFF. DNA for the CDR3: TGTGCCAGCAGTGACAGGGACAAGGACACCGGGGAGCTGTTTTTT.

This clonotype appeared many times. V and J are TRBV30 and TRBJ1-2; D is possibly TRBD1 (5 bases). V was trimmed by 1 base and J by 7 bases, leaving 13 bases between them. This CDR3 spans 13 amino acids. From germline, CDR1 is GTSNPN and CDR2 SVGIG (reference sequence). The CDR3, as DNA: TGTGCCTGGAGTGGCTGGGGCGTTGGTGGCTACACCTTC. This gives the protein CAWSGWGVGGYTF. Based on the CDR3 plus reference TRBV30 and TRBJ1-2, the full variable domain is SQTIHQWPATLVQPVGSPLSLECTVEGTSNPNLYWYRQAAGRGLQLLFYSVGIGQISSEVPQNLSASRPQDRQFILSSKKLLLSDSGFYLCAWSGWGVGGYTFGSGTRLTVV.

The genes are TRBV9 and TRBJ1-2; perhaps TRBD1 as D (6 bases). Germline V CDR1 and CDR2: SGDLS, YYNGEE. With 4 bases removed from V and 6 bases from J, the gap between germline ends came to 16 bases. The CDR3 is 14 amino acids. Here the CDR3 reads CASSPHHREDGYTF. The CDR3, as DNA: TGTGCCAGCAGCCCACACCACAGGGAGGATGGCTACACCTTC.

This clonotype occurred once. V gene TRBV30 combines with J gene TRBJ1-5, with D tentatively TRBD1 (5 bases). The CDR3 covers 13 residues. The germline V gene has CDR1 GTSNPN and CDR2 SVGIG (reference sequence). V was shortened by 3 bases and J by 6 bases, with 12 bases between the two germline ends. CDR3 sequence (DNA): TGTGCCTGGAGGGAGGGGCGGTCTCAGCCCCAGCATTTT. Amino acid sequence: CAWREGRSQPQHF.

This clonotype was seen repeatedly, ten times or more. The rearrangement links TRBV6-5 to TRBJ1-2; possible D gene TRBD1, 5 bases. Trimming pared 7 bases from V and 9 bases from J, leaving 15 bases between. Germline loops: CDR1 MNHEY, CDR2 SVGAGI. CDR3 length equals 12 residues. The CDR3 DNA reads TGTGCCAGCAAGGACACAGCCATGAGCTACACCTTC. Translating gives CASKDTAMSYTF.

This clonotype was detected ten times or more. This chain joins TRBV27 and TRBJ2-2; D may be TRBD2 (5 bases). The CDR3 consists of 14 residues. The V gene lost 2 bases and the J gene lost 6 bases, with 10 bases spanning the gap. Germline assignment: CDR1 MNHEY and CDR2 SMNVEV (reference sequence). The CDR3 DNA reads TGTGCCAGCAGTTTAGGGAGTTCGGCCGGGGAGCTGTTTTTT. This translates into CASSLGSSAGELFF.

In its sample, this clonotype was seen many times. This chain uses TRBV6-2 or TRBV6-3 with TRBJ1-1; no definite D call. This CDR3 region has 13 residues. In germline, CDR1 is MNHEY, CDR2 SVGEGT. Trimming removed 7 bases at V and 4 bases at J, with 13 bases between. CDR3 amino acids: CASTNLGITEAFF. CDR3 nucleotides: TGTGCCAGCACCAACCTAGGGATCACTGAAGCTTTCTTT.

This clonotype was counted ten times or more. The genes are TRBV24-1 and TRBJ1-1, with a tentative D call TRBD1 (5 bases). The CDR3 has 12 amino acids. Germline CDR1 is KGHDR and CDR2 is SFDVKD. Trimming stripped 4 bases from V and 8 bases from J, with 10 bases between. The CDR3: CATSDPGTEAFF. The CDR3 DNA reads as TGTGCCACCAGTGACCCCGGGACCGAAGCTTTCTTT.

This clonotype was observed at least ten times. The V call is TRBV5-5, the J call TRBJ1-1; D gene uncertain. V gave up 2 bases and J gave up 5 bases, with 13 bases separating them. The germline V gene has CDR1 SGHKS and CDR2 YYEKEE (reference sequence). The CDR3 is made up of 14 amino acids. The CDR3 loop is CASSFQVELTEAFF. The DNA of the CDR3 is TGTGCCAGCAGCTTTCAGGTTGAACTGACTGAAGCTTTCTTT.

A few counts support this clonotype. J is TRBJ1-5 and V is TRBV20-1, with D perhaps TRBD1 (5 bases). CDR1 is DFQATT and CDR2 is SNEGSKA in the germline V gene (reference sequence). CDR3 length equals 12 residues. V lost 6 bases and J 2 bases, leaving 8 bases between the germline ends. The CDR3 reads CSAGAGNQPQHF. The CDR3 nucleotides read TGCAGTGCCGGGGCTGGCAATCAGCCCCAGCATTTT.

The sample holds many counts of this clonotype. One junction end disagrees with the germline gene, perhaps due to a read error. The chain carries TRBV12-3 or TRBV12-4 and TRBJ2-7; a weak D match, TRBD1 (6 bases). There are 12 residues in the CDR3. CDR3 protein: CASRFEGDEQYF. The DNA of the CDR3 is TGTGCCAGCCGTTTCGAGGGGGACGAGCAGTACTTC.

This clonotype was counted at least ten times. V and J are TRBV12-3 or TRBV12-4 and TRBJ1-1, with TRBD1 matching 7 bases. Unmatched junction bases numbered 13, after V lost 11 bases and J lost 7 bases. The CDR3 sequence is 13 residues long. CDR3 nucleotide sequence: TGTGCCTCAACCCTAACAGGGGACGTTGAAGCTTTCTTT. As protein: CASTLTGDVEAFF.

The chain is built from TRBV6-1 and TRBJ2-5; perhaps TRBD2 as D (6 bases). CDR1 is MNHNS, CDR2 SASEGT, per germline. This CDR3 region has 13 residues. Trimming removed 6 bases from V and 4 bases from J, with 12 bases in between. In DNA form, the CDR3 reads TGTGCCAGCAGCAGCCTGGGGGGAGAGACCCAGTACTTC. Translated, it gives CASSSLGGETQYF.

This clonotype appeared many times. The rearrangement links TRBV19 to TRBJ1-2, with D maybe TRBD1 (5 bases). From germline, CDR1 is LNHDA and CDR2 SQIVND (reference sequence). The CDR3 totals 15 residues. Trimming shortened V by 6 bases and J by 2 bases, and 16 bases separated the two germline ends. The CDR3 DNA reads TGTGCCAGTAGACCCCCGGGGGAACTCAACTATGGCTACACCTTC. It codes for CASRPPGELNYGYTF.

In its sample, this clonotype was seen many times. J is TRBJ2-5 and V is TRBV12-3 or TRBV12-4, with 8 bases lining up with TRBD2. CDR3 size: 16 residues. The ends lost 1 base at V and 7 bases at J; junction bases unmatched: 11. CDR3 region: CASSLVSSGSKGTQYF. CDR3 sequence (DNA): TGTGCCAGCAGTTTAGTTTCCAGCGGGAGTAAGGGGACCCAGTACTTC.

This clonotype has a count of ten or more. The chain employs TRBV6-6 and TRBJ1-5; D possibly corresponds to TRBD1 (6 bases). V was clipped by 9 bases and J by 5 bases, with 35 bases between them. The germline gives CDR1 MNHNY, CDR2 SVGAGI (reference sequence). The length of the CDR3 is 20 residues. As DNA, the CDR3 is TGTGCCAGTAAGTCGATATCCGACACAGGGATACCTAACTACGATCAGCCCCAGCATTTT. It yields the protein CASKSISDTGIPNYDQPQHF.

On this clonotype itself: The junction differs from germline at one of its ends, possibly a read error. The gene calls are TRBV4-3 and TRBJ1-2; 8 bases align to TRBD1. Germline CDR1 is LGHNA and CDR2 is YSLEER. CDR3 length equals 16 residues. The CDR3 here is CAISQDQDRANYGYTF. The CDR3 nucleotides read TGCGCCATCAGCCAAGACCAGGACAGGGCTAACTATGGCTACACCTTC.

This clonotype was recorded many times. The genes are TRBV28 and TRBJ2-7; a possible D gene is TRBD1 (6 bases). Germline V gene data show CDR1 as MDHEN and CDR2 as SYDVKM. The CDR3 covers 14 residues. Trimming shortened V by 3 bases and J by 5 bases, and 14 bases separated the two germline ends. The CDR3 sequence is CASSLLGGIHEQYF. The CDR3 DNA reads as TGTGCCAGCAGTTTGCTAGGGGGAATTCACGAGCAGTACTTC.

This chain connects TRBV6-5 to TRBJ2-7; D call uncertain. V lost 2 bases and J 5 bases, leaving 13 bases between the germline ends. The CDR3 is 14 residues long. Germline V gives CDR1 MNHEY, CDR2 SVGAGI. CDR3 residues: CASSYTGKVNEQYF. CDR3 nucleotide sequence: TGTGCCAGCAGTTACACGGGTAAAGTAAACGAGCAGTACTTC.

This clonotype was seen at least ten times. The V and J genes are TRBV4-3 and TRBJ2-7; D call uncertain. The CDR3 sequence is 15 residues long. Germline V gene sequence: CDR1 LGHNA, CDR2 YSLEER. V was trimmed by 0 bases and J by 4 bases, leaving 13 bases between them. CDR3 coding DNA: TGCGCCAGCAGCCAAGATTTAGATTCGCTATACGAGCAGTACTTC. Encoded protein: CASSQDLDSLYEQYF.

This clonotype occurred many times. The rearrangement uses TRBV7-2 and TRBJ2-5, with D perhaps matching TRBD1 (5 bases). The germline V gene has CDR1 SGHTA and CDR2 FQGNSA. V dropped 5 bases and J dropped 2 bases, with 15 bases sitting between them. This CDR3 is built from 15 residues. CDR3 residues: CASSHRLGLQETQYF. For the CDR3, the DNA is TGTGCCAGCAGCCATCGACTGGGGCTTCAAGAGACCCAGTACTTC.

Ten or more counts support this clonotype. V usage is TRBV27 and J usage is TRBJ1-2; the match to TRBD1 covers 7 bases. V was clipped by 3 bases and J by 6 bases; unmatched bases: 10. Per the germline V gene, CDR1 is MNHEY and CDR2 is SMNVEV (reference sequence). The CDR3 sequence is 15 residues long. The CDR3 coding sequence is TGTGCCAGCAGTTTCTTGGAGGGGGCTTTAAATGGCTACACCTTC. Residues: CASSFLEGALNGYTF.